These 26 T cell receptor beta chains were all obtained from the same sample, sequenced in a study of regulatory T cells in long-lasting Graves disease. Time point specified: newly diagnosed GD, antithyroid drugs for less than 3 months. Scientists built the TCR library using RNA that was extracted from PBMCs. Construction of TCR beta libraries relied on iRepertoire HTBI primers and on Arm-PCR targeting CDR3 regions. From the multiplex PCR reads, TCRdb called clonotypes with MiXCR, one entry per CDR3 protein. The data contain roughly 430,000 distinct CDR3 sequences, about 16% of them singletons. In addition, the sample was reused for a study of T cells in Graves' hyperthyroidism and ophthalmopathy.

Sample: peripheral blood mononuclear cells (PBMCs), taken at new diagnosis, from a patient treated with antithyroid drugs. Receptor source: a woman aged 25 to 45 with Graves disease.

This chain connects TRBV12-3 or TRBV12-4 to TRBJ2-6, with 11 nucleotides matching TRBD2. The trim removed 5 bases at V and 4 bases at J, leaving 7 bases unmatched. This CDR3 is built from 17 residues. CDR3 DNA: TGTGCCAGCAGTATTTTAGCGGGAGGGTTCGGGGCCAACGTCCTGACTTTC. It codes for CASSILAGGFGANVLTF.

This clonotype appeared a few times. This chain connects TRBV4-1 to TRBJ2-1; 7 nucleotides agree with TRBD1. The trim removed 4 bases at V and 1 base at J, leaving 13 bases unmatched. The V gene's germline CDR1 is MGHRA and CDR2 YSYEKL. This CDR3 contains 18 residues. CDR3 amino acids: CASSRTPTGVRSYNEQFF. The CDR3 nucleotides read TGCGCCAGCAGCCGAACACCCACAGGGGTAAGGTCCTACAATGAGCAGTTCTTC.

The sample holds a few counts of this clonotype. The rearrangement links TRBV27 to TRBJ2-1; possibly TRBD2 for D (6 bases). Germline V gene data show CDR1 as MNHEY and CDR2 as SMNVEV (reference sequence). The CDR3 contains 15 residues. V was cut by 6 bases and J by 5 bases, with 17 bases left in between. The CDR3 here is CASRAVRLGNNEQFF. CDR3 nucleotides: TGTGCCAGCAGAGCAGTGCGACTAGGAAACAATGAGCAGTTCTTC.

This clonotype has a count of ten or more. The V and J genes are TRBV28 and TRBJ2-7; no firm D call. The ends were cut back, 2 bases at V and 6 bases at J, with 17 bases in the middle. The V gene's germline CDR1 is MDHEN and CDR2 SYDVKM. The CDR3 length is 15 residues. For the CDR3, the DNA is TGTGCCAGCAGTTTAGGGCAGGTAGTACGAGTCGAGCAGTACTTC. This translates into CASSLGQVVRVEQYF.

This clonotype was observed a handful of times. The CDR3: CASTRGGAVGYTF. Here the CDR3 DNA reads TGTGCCAGCACCCGTGGGGGGGCGGTCGGCTACACCTTC. The rearrangement links TRBV5-4 to TRBJ1-2; D might be TRBD1 (6 bases). V lost 6 bases, J lost 8 bases, and 17 bases lay in between. CDR3 size: 13 residues. CDR1 is SGHNT, CDR2 YYREEE, per germline (reference sequence).

The rearrangement uses TRBV4-1 and TRBJ2-1; 10 bases line up with TRBD2. The V gene's germline CDR1 is MGHRA and CDR2 YSYEKL. The V gene end was trimmed by 1 base and the J gene end by 9 bases; junction bases not matched to a gene: 6. CDR3 length equals 15 residues. The CDR3, as DNA: TGCGCCAGCAGCCAAGTTAGGCTAGCGGGAGTTGAGCAGTTCTTC. Its protein is CASSQVRLAGVEQFF.

This clonotype was seen only a few times. The rearrangement joins TRBV20-1 to TRBJ1-2; D uncertain. CDR3 size: 13 residues. Trimming stripped 4 bases from V and 1 base from J, with 10 bases between. CDR1 and CDR2 (germline): DFQATT, SNEGSKA (reference sequence). DNA of the CDR3: TGCAGTGCTACTCTACAGCTTAACTATGGCTACACCTTC. Its translation is CSATLQLNYGYTF.

As to this clonotype: A far larger clone is off by one base, so a read error is likely. The rearrangement joins TRBV7-3 to TRBJ2-7; D is tentatively TRBD1 or TRBD2 (5 bases each). CDR3 size: 15 residues. The V end was cut by 3 bases, the J end by 6 bases, with 18 bases between. CDR1 and CDR2 (germline): SGHTA, FQGTGA. The CDR3 DNA sequence: TGTGCCAGCAGCTTGGATGGCAGGGAGCTTGGCGAGCAGTACTTC. Translating gives CASSLDGRELGEQYF.

The table lists this clonotype with a few counts. The J gene is TRBJ2-3, the V gene TRBV29-1, with 7 nucleotides matching TRBD1. The CDR3 totals 15 residues. V was clipped by 1 base and J by 2 bases; unmatched bases: 6. Per the germline V gene, CDR1 is SQVTM and CDR2 is ANQGSEA. The CDR3 region is CSVEATGLPTDTQYF. The CDR3 coding sequence is TGCAGCGTTGAAGCGACAGGGCTCCCCACAGATACGCAGTATTTT.

This clonotype was counted at least ten times. The rearrangement joins TRBV4-1 to TRBJ2-5, with D uncertain. Trimming left V 6 bases short and J 4 bases short, with 6 bases between. This CDR3 spans 11 amino acids. The germline V gene has CDR1 MGHRA and CDR2 YSYEKL. This chain's CDR3 is CASSNRETQYF. CDR3 coding DNA: TGCGCCAGCAGTAACAGAGAGACCCAGTACTTC.

This clonotype was counted many times. J is TRBJ2-7 and V is TRBV6-4; 8 nucleotides match TRBD2. The junction had 8 bases not matched to a gene; V was cut back by 2 bases and J by 2 bases. The germline V gene encodes CDR1 MRHNA and CDR2 SNTAGT. The CDR3 spans 16 residues. The CDR3 bases are TGTGCCAGCAGTGACGAATCCGAGCGGGGGACCTACGAGCAGTACTTC. Protein: CASSDESERGTYEQYF.

A few counts support this clonotype. The chain links TRBV6-2 or TRBV6-3 to TRBJ1-5, with D hard to call. The germline CDR1 and CDR2 sequences are MNHEY and SVGEGT. V shed 4 bases and J shed 0 bases, with 13 bases lying between them. The CDR3 has 16 residues. This CDR3 reads CASSSRTTYSNQPQHF. The CDR3 nucleotides read TGTGCCAGCAGTTCCCGGACCACTTATAGCAATCAGCCCCAGCATTTT.

The genes are TRBV7-9 and TRBJ2-5; either TRBD1 or TRBD2 may supply D (5 bases each). The V end lost 1 base, the J end lost 5 bases, and 11 bases lay between the germline ends. This CDR3 is 14 amino acids long. The germline gives CDR1 SEHNR, CDR2 FQNEAQ (reference sequence). Here the CDR3 reads CASSLVWGSETQYF. The CDR3 region has the DNA TGTGCCAGCAGCTTAGTTTGGGGGAGTGAGACCCAGTACTTC. The whole variable domain, remainder taken from reference TRBV7-9 and TRBJ2-5, is DTGVSQNPRHKITKRGQNVTFRCDPISEHNRLYWYRQTLGQGPEFLTYFQNEAQLEKSRLLSDRFSAERPKGSFSTLEIQRTEQGDSAMYLCASSLVWGSETQYFGPGTRLLVL.

This clonotype was recorded at least ten times. The rearrangement joins TRBV6-5 to TRBJ2-2; D not resolved. Between the trimmed V and J ends, which lost 0 bases and 0 bases, there was a span of 5 bases. The CDR3 is 15 residues long. The V gene's germline CDR1 is MNHEY and CDR2 SVGAGI. The CDR3 loop is CASSYSLANTGELFF. The DNA for the CDR3 is TGTGCCAGCAGTTACTCCCTGGCGAACACCGGGGAGCTGTTTTTT.

Details on this clonotype: Since a far larger clone is one base different, this is likely a read error. The rearrangement joins TRBV6-1 to TRBJ2-4, with 9 nucleotides matching TRBD1. The CDR3 covers 13 residues. Germline assignment: CDR1 MNHNS and CDR2 SASEGT. The CDR3 DNA reads TGTGTTGCTGGGACAGGGACCTACAATGAGCAGTACTTC. This translates into CVAGTGTYNEQYF.

Note on this clonotype: This likely reflects a read error, since a far larger clone is one base away. The genes are TRBV27 and TRBJ1-2; D is perhaps TRBD1 (5 bases). This CDR3 has 14 amino acids. Germline CDR1 is MNHEY and CDR2 is SMNVEV (reference sequence). Deletions cut 3 bases from V and 5 bases from J, with 13 bases between. DNA for the CDR3: TGTGCCAGCAGTTTCCAGGGACCCTCTTATGGCTACACCTTC. It encodes CASSFQGPSYGYTF.

This clonotype appeared many times. The J gene is TRBJ1-3, the V gene TRBV5-1; D possibly corresponds to TRBD1 (6 bases). Germline V CDR1 and CDR2: SGHRS, YFSETQ. Trimming pared 0 bases from V and 2 bases from J, leaving 9 bases between. CDR3 length: 15 residues. The DNA of the CDR3 is TGCGCCAGCAGCTTGGGCTGGGGGCCTGGAAACACCATATATTTT. Residues: CASSLGWGPGNTIYF.

The gene calls are TRBV10-3 and TRBJ2-7, with D tentatively TRBD2 (6 bases). This CDR3 spans 13 amino acids. From germline, CDR1 is ENHRY and CDR2 SYGVKD. V was trimmed by 11 bases and J by 3 bases, leaving 17 bases between them. The CDR3 spells CAASTGSGYEQYF. Here the CDR3 DNA reads TGTGCCGCATCAACCGGGAGCGGCTACGAGCAGTACTTC.

CDR3 residues: CSAAGTGAVSENIQYF. The CDR3 nucleotides read TGCAGTGCTGCCGGGACAGGGGCAGTCAGTGAAAACATTCAGTACTTC. The chain is built from TRBV20-1 and TRBJ2-4; 10 positions agree with TRBD1. V dropped 5 bases and J dropped 5; count of bases not matched to a gene: 12. Germline V CDR1 and CDR2: DFQATT, SNEGSKA (reference sequence). The CDR3 covers 16 residues.

Concerning this clonotype: A single base separates this from a much larger clone, so it may be a read error. The chain combines TRBV11-2 with TRBJ1-2; 8 positions match TRBD1. The CDR3 is made up of 16 amino acids. Germline lookup yields CDR1 SGHAT and CDR2 FQNNGV. The DNA for the CDR3 is TGTGCCAGCAGCTTAGCCGGGACAGGCTTAAACTATGGCTCCACCTTC. It encodes CASSLAGTGLNYGSTF.

The chain employs TRBV5-1 and TRBJ1-1; D possibly corresponds to TRBD1 (6 bases). Germline V gene sequence: CDR1 SGHRS, CDR2 YFSETQ. The germline V and J ends were trimmed by 5 bases and 2 bases, with 7 bases remaining between them. The CDR3 has 12 amino acids. DNA for the CDR3: TGCGCCAGCAGGGGGACAAACACTGAAGCTTTCTTT. It translates to CASRGTNTEAFF.

This clonotype has only a few counts. The J gene is TRBJ1-6, the V gene TRBV30, with 10 bases identical to TRBD1. CDR1 is GTSNPN, CDR2 SVGIG, per germline (reference sequence). CDR3 length: 16 amino acids. V lost 2 bases, J lost 5 bases, and 6 bases stayed unmatched. As DNA, the CDR3 is TGTGCCTGGAGTACCCAGGGGACAGGGGATAATTCACCCCTCCACTTT. The encoded protein is CAWSTQGTGDNSPLHF.

The J gene is TRBJ2-7, the V gene TRBV15; D gene unclear. V gave up 0 bases and J gave up 2 bases, with 8 bases separating them. Germline CDR1 LNHNV, CDR2 YYDKDF (reference sequence). There are 14 residues in the CDR3. The CDR3 spells CATSRDTGAYEQYF. CDR3 sequence (DNA): TGTGCCACCAGCAGAGATACCGGAGCCTACGAGCAGTACTTC.

This clonotype was counted a few times. The chain recombines TRBV6-1 with TRBJ2-2; tentatively, D is TRBD2 (5 bases). The CDR3 length is 13 residues. Germline lookup yields CDR1 MNHNS and CDR2 SASEGT. The V and J ends lost 7 bases and 3 bases respectively, with 9 bases between them. DNA of the CDR3: TGTGCCAGCATCGGCGGGTACACCGGGGAGCTGTTTTTT. It is translated as CASIGGYTGELFF.

This clonotype was seen a handful of times. The chain uses TRBV7-2 and TRBJ2-3; 10 bases map to TRBD2. Per germline, CDR1 SGHTA and CDR2 FQGNSA. V lost 6 bases to trimming and J lost 4 bases; unmatched junction nucleotides: 7. CDR3 size: 15 residues. The CDR3 reads CASRGGTSASDTQYF. The DNA for the CDR3 is TGTGCCAGCAGGGGCGGGACTAGCGCTTCAGATACGCAGTATTTT. The complete variable domain, with remaining parts taken from reference TRBV7-2 and TRBJ2-3, reads GAGVSQSPSNKVTEKGKDVELRCDPISGHTALYWYRQSLGQGLEFLIYFQGNSAPDKSGLPSDRFSAERTGGSVSTLTIQRTQQEDSAVYLCASRGGTSASDTQYFGPGTRLTVL.

This clonotype was detected only a few times. The chain joins TRBV4-1 to TRBJ2-1; unclear D gene. Trimming took 0 bases from V and 0 from J, leaving 18 bases between them. Germline CDR1 and CDR2: MGHRA and YSYEKL. The CDR3 runs 19 residues. This CDR3 reads CASSQDGSGIFSSYNEQFF. Written as DNA, the CDR3 is TGCGCCAGCAGCCAAGACGGATCGGGCATATTCAGCTCCTACAATGAGCAGTTCTTC.